Sequencing of this T cell receptor beta chain was carried out in a study of blood T cell repertoires in COVID-19. Clones were sequenced by immunoSEQ multiplex PCR, and TCRdb holds only the in-frame ones, with some missing. The sample has hundreds of thousands of clones, 80% to 95% seen once; the top ten hold 0.82%. This CDR3 comprises 12 residues. Trimming removed 7 bases at V and 4 bases at J, with 9 bases between. The gene calls are TRBV12-3 or TRBV12-4 and TRBJ2-3; TRBD2 is a possible D gene (5 bases). The sequence derives from a man aged 55 to 69 with COVID-19, enrolled during active disease. The sample taken for sequencing was peripheral blood. This CDR3 is CASKMEADTQYF. CDR3 in DNA: TGTGCCAGCAAGATGGAGGCAGATACGCAGTATTTT.